This T cell receptor (beta chain) originates from a study of blood T cell repertoires in COVID-19. Overall study: Specimens from acute and convalescent COVID-19 originated in the United States, Italy and Spain. PBMCs, B-cell-depleted T cells, or T cells were the source of the cDNA or gDNA that made up the material.

Original data processing: Cell counts per sample came from amplifying reference gene primers. Sequenced by immunoSEQ multiplex PCR; TCRdb stores in-frame clones only, minus some. V, J and clone size were drawn from that table, and D and trimming were deduced from the DNA. The sample records around 38,000 clones, 80% to 90% being singletons. Germline V gene sequence: CDR1 GTSNPN, CDR2 SVGIG (reference sequence). V lost 3 bases to trimming and J lost 2 bases, with 17 bases between them. This CDR3 is built from 15 residues. The chain has TRBV30 and TRBJ2-7; no reliable D call. The receptor was isolated from a human donor in a cohort sampled during active COVID-19. The sequenced sample was peripheral blood. The CDR3 nucleotides are TGTGCCTGGAGGAAAAAGAGACTCACCCCCTACGAGCAGTACTTC. It encodes CAWRKKRLTPYEQYF.